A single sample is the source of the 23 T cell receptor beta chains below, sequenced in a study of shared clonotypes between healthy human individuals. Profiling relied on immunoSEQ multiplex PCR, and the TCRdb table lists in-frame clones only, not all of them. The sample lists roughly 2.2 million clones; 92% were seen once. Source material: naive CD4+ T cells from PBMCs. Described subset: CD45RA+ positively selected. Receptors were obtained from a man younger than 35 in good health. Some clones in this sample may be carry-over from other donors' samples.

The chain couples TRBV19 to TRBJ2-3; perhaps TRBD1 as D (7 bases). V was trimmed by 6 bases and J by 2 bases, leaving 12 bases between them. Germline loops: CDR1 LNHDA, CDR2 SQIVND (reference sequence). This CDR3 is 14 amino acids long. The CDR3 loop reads CASRGGQITDTQYF. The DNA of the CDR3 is TGTGCCAGTAGGGGGGGACAGATCACAGATACGCAGTATTTT.

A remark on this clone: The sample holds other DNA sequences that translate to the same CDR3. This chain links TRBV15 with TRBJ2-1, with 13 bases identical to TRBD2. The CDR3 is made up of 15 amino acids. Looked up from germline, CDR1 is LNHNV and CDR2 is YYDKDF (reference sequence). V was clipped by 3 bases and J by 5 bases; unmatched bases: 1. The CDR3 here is CATSRGTSGNNEQFF. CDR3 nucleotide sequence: TGTGCCACCAGCAGGGGGACTAGCGGGAACAATGAGCAGTTCTTC.

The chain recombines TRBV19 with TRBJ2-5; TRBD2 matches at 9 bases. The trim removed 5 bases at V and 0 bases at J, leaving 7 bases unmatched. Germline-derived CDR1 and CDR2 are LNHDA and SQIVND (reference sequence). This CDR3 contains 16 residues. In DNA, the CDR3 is TGTGCCAGTAGTCCCCGACTAGCGGTTTACCAAGAGACCCAGTACTTC. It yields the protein CASSPRLAVYQETQYF.

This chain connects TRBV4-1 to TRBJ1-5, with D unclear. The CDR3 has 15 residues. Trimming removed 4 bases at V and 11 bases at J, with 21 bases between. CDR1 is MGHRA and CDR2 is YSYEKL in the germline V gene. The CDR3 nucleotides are TGCGCCAGCAGCCTAGCCGACAACTTTAATCCGGCCCAGCATTTT. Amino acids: CASSLADNFNPAQHF.

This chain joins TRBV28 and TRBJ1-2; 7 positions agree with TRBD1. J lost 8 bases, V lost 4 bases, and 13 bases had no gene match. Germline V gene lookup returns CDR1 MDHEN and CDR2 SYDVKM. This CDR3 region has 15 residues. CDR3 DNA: TGTGCCAGCAGTTACATTACAGGGGCCTCCGGCGGCTACACCTTC. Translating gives CASSYITGASGGYTF.

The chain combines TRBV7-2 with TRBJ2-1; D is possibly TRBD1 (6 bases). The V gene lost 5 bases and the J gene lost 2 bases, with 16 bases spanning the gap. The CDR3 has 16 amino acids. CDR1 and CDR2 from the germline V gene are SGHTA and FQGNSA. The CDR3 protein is CASSPATGTPYNEQFF. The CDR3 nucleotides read TGTGCCAGCAGCCCTGCCACCGGGACACCCTACAATGAGCAGTTCTTC.

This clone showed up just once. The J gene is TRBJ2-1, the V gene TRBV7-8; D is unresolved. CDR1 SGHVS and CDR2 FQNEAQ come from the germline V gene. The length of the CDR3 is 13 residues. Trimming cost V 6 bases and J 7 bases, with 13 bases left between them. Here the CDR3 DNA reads TGTGCCAGCAGAAGAGTTTTTGGGAATGAGCAGTTCTTC. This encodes CASRRVFGNEQFF.

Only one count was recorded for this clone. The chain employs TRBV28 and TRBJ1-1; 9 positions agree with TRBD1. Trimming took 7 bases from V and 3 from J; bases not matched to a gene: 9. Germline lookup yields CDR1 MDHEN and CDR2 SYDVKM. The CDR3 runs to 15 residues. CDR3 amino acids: CASINRGRAHTEAFF. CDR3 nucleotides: TGTGCCAGCATAAACAGGGGGCGAGCTCACACTGAAGCTTTCTTT.

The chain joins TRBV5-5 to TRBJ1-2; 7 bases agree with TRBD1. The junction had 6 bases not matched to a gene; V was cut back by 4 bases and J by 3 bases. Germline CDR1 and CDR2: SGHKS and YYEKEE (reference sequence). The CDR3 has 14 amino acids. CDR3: CASSHRQGDYGYTF. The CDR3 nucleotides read TGTGCCAGCAGCCACAGACAGGGTGACTATGGCTACACCTTC.

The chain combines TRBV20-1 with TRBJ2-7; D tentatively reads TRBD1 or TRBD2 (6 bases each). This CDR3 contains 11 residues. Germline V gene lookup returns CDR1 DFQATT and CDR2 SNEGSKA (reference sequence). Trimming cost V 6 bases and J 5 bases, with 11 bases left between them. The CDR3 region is CSANREDEQYF. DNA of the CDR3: TGCAGTGCCAACAGGGAGGACGAGCAGTACTTC.

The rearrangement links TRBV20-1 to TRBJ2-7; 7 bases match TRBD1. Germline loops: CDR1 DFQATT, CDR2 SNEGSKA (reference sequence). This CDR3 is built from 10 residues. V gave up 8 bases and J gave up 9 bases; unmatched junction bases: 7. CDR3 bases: TGCAGTACAAGGGGGCTGGGGCAGTACTTC. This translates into CSTRGLGQYF.

CDR3 region: CASSGGTGRTGELFF. The CDR3 coding sequence is TGTGCCAGCAGCGGGGGGACAGGGAGGACCGGGGAGCTGTTTTTT. The chain recombines TRBV9 with TRBJ2-2; 9 nucleotides align to TRBD1. Trimming at V came to 3 bases and at J to 5 bases, leaving 5 bases not matched to a gene. CDR1 and CDR2 from the germline V gene are SGDLS and YYNGEE. The CDR3 sequence is 15 residues long.

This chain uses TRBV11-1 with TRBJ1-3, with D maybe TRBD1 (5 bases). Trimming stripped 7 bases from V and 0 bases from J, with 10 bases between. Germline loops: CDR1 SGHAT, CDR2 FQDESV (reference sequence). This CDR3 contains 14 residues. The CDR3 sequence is CASNQGSSGNTIYF. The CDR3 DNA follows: TGTGCCAGCAACCAGGGAAGCTCTGGAAACACCATATATTTT.

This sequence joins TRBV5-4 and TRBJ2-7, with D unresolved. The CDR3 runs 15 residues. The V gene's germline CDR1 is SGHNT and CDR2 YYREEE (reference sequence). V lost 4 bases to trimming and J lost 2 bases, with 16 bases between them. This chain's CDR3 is CASSPRPGTTYEQYF. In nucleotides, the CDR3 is TGTGCCAGCAGCCCGCGACCCGGAACGACCTACGAGCAGTACTTC. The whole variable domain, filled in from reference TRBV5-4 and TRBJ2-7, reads ETGVTQSPTHLIKTRGQQVTLRCSSQSGHNTVSWYQQALGQGPQFIFQYYREEENGRGNFPPRFSGLQFPNYSSELNVNALELDDSALYLCASSPRPGTTYEQYFGPGTRLTVT.

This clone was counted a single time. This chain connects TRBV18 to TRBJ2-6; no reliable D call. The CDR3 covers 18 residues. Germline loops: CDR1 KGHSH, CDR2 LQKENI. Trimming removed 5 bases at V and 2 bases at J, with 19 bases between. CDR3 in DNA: TGTGCCAGCTCAAATCTGGTACCCTCTTCGGCTGGGGCCAACGTCCTGACTTTC. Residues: CASSNLVPSSAGANVLTF.

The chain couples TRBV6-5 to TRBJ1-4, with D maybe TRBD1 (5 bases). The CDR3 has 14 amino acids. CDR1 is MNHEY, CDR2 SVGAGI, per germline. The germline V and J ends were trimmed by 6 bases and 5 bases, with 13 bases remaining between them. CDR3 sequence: CASRKGQNNEKLFF. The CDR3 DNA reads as TGTGCCAGCAGAAAAGGACAAAACAATGAAAAACTGTTTTTT.

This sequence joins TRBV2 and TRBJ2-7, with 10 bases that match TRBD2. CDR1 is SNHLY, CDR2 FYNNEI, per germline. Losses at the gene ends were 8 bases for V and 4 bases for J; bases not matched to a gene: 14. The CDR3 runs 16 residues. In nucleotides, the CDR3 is TGTGCCAGCTTAAGGGAGCCTAGCGGGAGTTCTTACGAGCAGTACTTC. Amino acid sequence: CASLREPSGSSYEQYF.

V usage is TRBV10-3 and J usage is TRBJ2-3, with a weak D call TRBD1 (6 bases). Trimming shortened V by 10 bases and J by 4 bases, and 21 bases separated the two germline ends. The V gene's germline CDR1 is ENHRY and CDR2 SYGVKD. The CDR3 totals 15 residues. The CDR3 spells CATRPSQQGSDTQYF. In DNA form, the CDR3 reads TGTGCCACCAGACCCTCCCAACAGGGTTCAGATACGCAGTATTTT.

CDR3 protein: CASSRGQGGENQPQHF. The DNA of the CDR3 is TGTGCCAGCAGCCGCGGACAGGGCGGAGAGAATCAGCCCCAGCATTTT. This sequence joins TRBV9 and TRBJ1-5; 8 bases map to TRBD1. V shed 4 bases and J 4 bases; nucleotides not matched to a gene: 10. CDR1 and CDR2 from the germline V gene are SGDLS and YYNGEE. The CDR3 runs to 16 residues.

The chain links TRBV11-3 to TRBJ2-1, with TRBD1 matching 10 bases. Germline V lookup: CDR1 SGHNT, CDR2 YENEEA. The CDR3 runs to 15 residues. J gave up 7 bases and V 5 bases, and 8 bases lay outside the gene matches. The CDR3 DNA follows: TGTGCCAGCAGCCACGCGGGACAGGGGCGAAATGAGCAGTTCTTC. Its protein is CASSHAGQGRNEQFF.

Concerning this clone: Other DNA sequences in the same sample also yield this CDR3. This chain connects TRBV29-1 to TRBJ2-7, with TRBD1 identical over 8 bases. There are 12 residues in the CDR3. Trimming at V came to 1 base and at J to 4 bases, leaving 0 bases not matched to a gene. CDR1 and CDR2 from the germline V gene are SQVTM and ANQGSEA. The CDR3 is CSVEGTGYEQYF. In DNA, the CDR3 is TGCAGCGTTGAAGGGACAGGGTACGAGCAGTACTTC.

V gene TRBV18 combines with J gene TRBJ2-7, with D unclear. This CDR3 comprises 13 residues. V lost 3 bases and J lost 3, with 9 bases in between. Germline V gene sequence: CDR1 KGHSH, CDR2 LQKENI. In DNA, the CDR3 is TGTGCCAGCTCACCCGCAGCCTACTACGAGCAGTACTTC. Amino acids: CASSPAAYYEQYF.

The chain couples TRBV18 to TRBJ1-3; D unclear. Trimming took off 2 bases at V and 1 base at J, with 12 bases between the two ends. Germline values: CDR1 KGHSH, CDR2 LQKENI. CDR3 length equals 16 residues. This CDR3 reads CASSPNKAGSGNTIYF. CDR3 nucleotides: TGTGCCAGCTCACCAAACAAGGCCGGGTCTGGAAACACCATATATTTT.